This entry lists 8 T cell receptor beta chains sequenced from one sample in a study of blood T cell repertoires in COVID-19. Only in-frame clones appear in the TCRdb table, and some are missing; sequencing was by immunoSEQ multiplex PCR. Of some 100,000 clones listed, about nine tenths were seen once; the top ten hold around 1.2%. The sequencing input was peripheral blood. The receptors were gathered from a human donor in a cohort sampled during active COVID-19.

This chain uses TRBV7-9 with TRBJ1-1, with D maybe TRBD1 (6 bases). Germline CDR1 SEHNR, CDR2 FQNEAQ (reference sequence). V lost 5 bases to trimming and J lost 7 bases, with 11 bases between them. This CDR3 contains 12 residues. CDR3 loop: CASSKDRFEAFF. The CDR3 region has the DNA TGTGCCAGCAGCAAAGACAGGTTTGAAGCTTTCTTT.

V gene TRBV15 combines with J gene TRBJ1-2; TRBD1 matches at 7 bases. Trimming removed 6 bases from V and 1 base from J; junction bases left unmatched: 11. The CDR3 totals 16 residues. CDR1 is LNHNV, CDR2 YYDKDF, per germline (reference sequence). The CDR3 sequence is CATRKPTGPDNYGYTF. CDR3 nucleotides: TGTGCCACCAGGAAACCGACAGGGCCAGATAACTATGGCTACACCTTC.

J is TRBJ1-6 and V is TRBV7-2; 7 nucleotides agree with TRBD1. This CDR3 contains 13 residues. J was trimmed by 7 bases and V by 5 bases; bases with no gene match: 2. CDR1 SGHTA and CDR2 FQGNSA come from the germline V gene. CDR3 coding DNA: TGTGCCAGCAGCACGGACAGGAATTCACCCCTCCACTTT. This translates into CASSTDRNSPLHF.

The chain is built from TRBV9 and TRBJ1-1; possibly TRBD1 for D (5 bases). CDR1 and CDR2 from the germline V gene are SGDLS and YYNGEE. V was clipped by 3 bases and J by 1 base, with 16 bases between them. The CDR3 consists of 16 residues. Here the CDR3 reads CASSAPRGTENTEAFF. Written as DNA, the CDR3 is TGTGCCAGCAGCGCCCCCCGGGGGACGGAGAACACTGAAGCTTTCTTT. The full variable domain, in which reference TRBV9 and TRBJ1-1 provide the parts outside the CDR3, is DSGVTQTPKHLITATGQRVTLRCSPRSGDLSVYWYQQSLDQGLQFLIQYYNGEERAKGNILERFSAQQFPDLHSELNLSSLELGDSALYFCASSAPRGTENTEAFFGQGTRLTVV.

This chain joins TRBV5-1 and TRBJ2-1; 8 bases agree with TRBD2. J was trimmed by 0 bases and V by 4 bases; bases with no gene match: 9. Germline-derived CDR1 and CDR2 are SGHRS and YFSETQ. CDR3 length equals 17 residues. The CDR3 nucleotides are TGCGCCAGCAGCCCGGGACTAGTTCCTAGCTCCTACAATGAGCAGTTCTTC. Translated, it gives CASSPGLVPSSYNEQFF.

The chain recombines TRBV5-1 with TRBJ2-7; D is unclear. This CDR3 contains 11 residues. The germline CDR1 and CDR2 sequences are SGHRS and YFSETQ. V was clipped by 4 bases and J by 5 bases, with 7 bases between them. The CDR3 is CASSEADEQYF. The CDR3 region has the DNA TGCGCCAGCAGCGAAGCCGACGAGCAGTACTTC.

This rearrangement joins TRBV6-2 or TRBV6-3 to TRBJ2-1, with D possibly TRBD2 on 5 matching bases. Germline V gene lookup returns CDR1 MNHEY and CDR2 SVGEGT. There are 14 residues in the CDR3. The V end was cut by 6 bases, the J end by 12 bases, with 21 bases between. The CDR3, as DNA: TGTGCCAGCAGCTCAAGCGCCGGGGAAACGGGGCAGTTCTTC. Protein: CASSSSAGETGQFF.

The V gene is TRBV19, the J gene TRBJ1-2, with D possibly TRBD1 on 5 matching bases. In germline, CDR1 is LNHDA, CDR2 SQIVND (reference sequence). CDR3 length: 14 amino acids. Trimming took off 6 bases at V and 1 base at J, with 12 bases between the two ends. Here the CDR3 DNA reads TGTGCCAGTAGCCTACAGGCCCTTAACTATGGCTACACCTTC. Translating it yields CASSLQALNYGYTF.